Presented here are 21 T cell receptor beta chains from one specimen sequenced in a study of cytomegalovirus exposure and HLA in healthy donors. Both 60 Vbeta primers and 13 Jbeta primers went into the PCR. Assay used: immunoSEQ multiplex PCR; TCRdb lists only in-frame clones, some missing. Among roughly 120,000 clones, over 75% were seen once, and the ten largest hold around 5.8%. Input material: PBMCs. Receptors were obtained from a man aged 18 to 29 in good health and CMV-seropositive.

V and J are TRBV5-6 and TRBJ1-2, with D possibly being TRBD1 (5 bases). The V gene lost 7 bases and the J gene lost 0 bases, with 19 bases spanning the gap. The CDR3 sequence is 16 residues long. Germline V gives CDR1 SGHDT, CDR2 YYEEEE. DNA of the CDR3: TGTGCCAGCGGCGACATTGACAGTGCCGCTAACTATGGCTACACCTTC. Translating gives CASGDIDSAANYGYTF.

The chain is built from TRBV7-9 and TRBJ2-1, with D possibly matching TRBD2 (5 bases). CDR3 length: 16 residues. The germline CDR1 and CDR2 sequences are SEHNR and FQNEAQ (reference sequence). Between the trimmed V and J ends, which lost 0 bases and 7 bases, there was a span of 16 bases. The CDR3 DNA is TGTGCCAGCAGCTTAGCAGAAAAAGGACTGAAGAATGAGCAGTTCTTC. Encoded protein: CASSLAEKGLKNEQFF.

The chain links TRBV6-5 to TRBJ1-1; D remains unclear. Looked up from germline, CDR1 is MNHEY and CDR2 is SVGAGI. CDR3 length: 16 amino acids. Trimming stripped 0 bases from V and 5 bases from J, with 16 bases between. CDR3 protein: CASSYSRVGRMTEAFF. For the CDR3, the DNA is TGTGCCAGCAGTTACTCGAGGGTGGGTCGAATGACTGAAGCTTTCTTT.

The J gene is TRBJ1-1, the V gene TRBV4-1; 9 bases fit TRBD1. This CDR3 is 15 amino acids long. The V segment lost 2 bases and the J segment 5 bases; nucleotides outside the gene matches: 6. CDR1 and CDR2 (germline): MGHRA, YSYEKL. The DNA of the CDR3 is TGCGCCAGCAGCCAAAGTAACAGGGGGCATACTGAAGCTTTCTTT. This codes for CASSQSNRGHTEAFF.

CDR3 amino acids: CASSPDSNYGYTF. The CDR3 coding sequence is TGTGCCAGCAGCCCTGACAGTAACTATGGCTACACCTTC. The chain recombines TRBV5-8 with TRBJ1-2; a weak D match, TRBD1 (5 bases). This CDR3 has 13 residues. CDR1 is SGHTS and CDR2 is YDEGEE in the germline V gene. V was pared by 4 bases and J by 1 base, with 8 bases between.

This clone was counted only a few times. The chain links TRBV7-9 to TRBJ2-2; D may be TRBD1 (5 bases). This CDR3 has 13 residues. CDR1 is SEHNR and CDR2 is FQNEAQ in the germline V gene (reference sequence). The V and J ends lost 11 bases and 3 bases respectively, with 13 bases between them. The CDR3 coding sequence is TGTGCCCCTCCCAGGGTCGACACCGGGGAGCTGTTTTTT. Residues: CAPPRVDTGELFF.

A few counts support this clone. The J gene is TRBJ1-2, the V gene TRBV5-1; D possibly corresponds to TRBD1 (5 bases). V lost 0 bases, J lost 8 bases, and 17 bases lay in between. The CDR3 covers 15 residues. Germline values: CDR1 SGHRS, CDR2 YFSETQ. CDR3: CASSLDTADIEGYTF. DNA for the CDR3: TGCGCCAGCAGCTTGGATACGGCGGACATTGAGGGCTACACCTTC. Full variable domain (outside the CDR3, taken from reference TRBV5-1 and TRBJ1-2): KAGVTQTPRYLIKTRGQQVTLSCSPISGHRSVSWYQQTPGQGLQFLFEYFSETQRNKGNFPGRFSGRQFSNSRSEMNVSTLELGDSALYLCASSLDTADIEGYTFGSGTRLTVV.

The rearrangement links TRBV6-5 to TRBJ2-1; D possibly corresponds to TRBD2 (5 bases). CDR1 is MNHEY, CDR2 SVGAGI, per germline. Trimming shortened V by 6 bases and J by 7 bases, and 19 bases separated the two germline ends. The CDR3 consists of 15 residues. The CDR3 nucleotides read TGTGCCAGCAGGCCTCTAGAGCTGGGGAGAAATGAGCAGTTCTTC. Protein product: CASRPLELGRNEQFF.

This chain connects TRBV5-1 to TRBJ2-7, with 7 bases aligning to TRBD2. J gave up 4 bases and V 4 bases, and 5 bases lay outside the gene matches. This CDR3 has 13 residues. The germline V gene has CDR1 SGHRS and CDR2 YFSETQ. The CDR3 loop reads CASSAGVGYEQYF. The CDR3 nucleotides read TGCGCCAGCAGCGCGGGAGTGGGGTACGAGCAGTACTTC.

V gene TRBV9 combines with J gene TRBJ2-3, with D uncertain. With 3 bases removed from V and 5 bases from J, the gap between germline ends came to 10 bases. Germline lookup yields CDR1 SGDLS and CDR2 YYNGEE. The CDR3 has 13 residues. This CDR3 is CASSEPPLDTQYF. In nucleotides, the CDR3 is TGTGCCAGCAGCGAGCCCCCCCTAGATACGCAGTATTTT.

This clone was counted once. V and J are TRBV27 and TRBJ2-5; D gene unclear. Germline-derived CDR1 and CDR2 are MNHEY and SMNVEV (reference sequence). The CDR3 consists of 19 residues. The ends were cut back, 3 bases at V and 3 bases at J, with 26 bases in the middle. CDR3: CASSFALSSAEPQKETQYF. The CDR3 region has the DNA TGTGCCAGCAGTTTTGCTCTGTCGAGCGCTGAGCCCCAAAAAGAGACCCAGTACTTC.

DNA of the CDR3: TGTGCCAGCAGTGAGTGGGGACAGATGAACACTGAAGCTTTCTTT. Translating gives CASSEWGQMNTEAFF. The rearrangement joins TRBV2 to TRBJ1-1, with 7 nucleotides matching TRBD1. Germline trimming cut 3 bases from V and 0 bases from J; bases unmatched to any gene: 4. The V gene's germline CDR1 is SNHLY and CDR2 FYNNEI. The CDR3 extends over 15 amino acids.

This clone was seen just once. V and J are TRBV10-2 and TRBJ1-2; no firm D call. Germline assignment: CDR1 WSHSY and CDR2 SAAADI. The V and J ends lost 3 bases and 3 bases respectively, with 11 bases between them. CDR3 length: 14 amino acids. The CDR3 sequence is CASSERVMDYGYTF. CDR3 nucleotide sequence: TGCGCCAGCAGTGAACGGGTTATGGACTATGGCTACACCTTC.

The chain has TRBV11-3 and TRBJ2-3, with D maybe TRBD2 (5 bases). Per germline, CDR1 SGHNT and CDR2 YENEEA. CDR3 length equals 14 residues. Trimming took off 4 bases at V and 6 bases at J, with 14 bases between the two ends. The CDR3 DNA reads as TGTGCCAGCAGCTCCTTGGGTAGCGTTGATACGCAGTATTTT. Its protein is CASSSLGSVDTQYF.

V is TRBV30 and J is TRBJ1-3, with D uncertain. Germline values: CDR1 GTSNPN, CDR2 SVGIG (reference sequence). The CDR3 contains 13 residues. Between the trimmed V and J ends, which lost 0 bases and 5 bases, there was a span of 8 bases. The CDR3 sequence: CAWSVLYRNTIYF. CDR3 in DNA: TGTGCCTGGAGTGTACTATATAGAAACACCATATATTTT.

V gene TRBV5-4 combines with J gene TRBJ1-3; D uncertain. Germline V CDR1 and CDR2: SGHNT, YYREEE (reference sequence). There are 15 residues in the CDR3. V lost 4 bases and J 0 bases, leaving 11 bases between the germline ends. CDR3 residues: CASSVPPGSGNTIYF. The CDR3 DNA reads TGTGCCAGCAGCGTACCTCCGGGCTCTGGAAACACCATATATTTT.

V is TRBV10-3 and J is TRBJ2-5, with D perhaps matching TRBD2 (7 bases). The CDR3 sequence is 16 residues long. Germline loops: CDR1 ENHRY, CDR2 SYGVKD. The V gene lost 3 bases and the J gene lost 5 bases, with 19 bases spanning the gap. The CDR3 DNA reads TGTGCCATCAGTGACCCCGGTGGGGGGGCAGTCGAGACCCAGTACTTC. Its translation is CAISDPGGGAVETQYF.

The genes are TRBV30 and TRBJ2-1; D might be TRBD1 (6 bases). The CDR3 totals 13 residues. Germline CDR1 reads GTSNPN; CDR2 reads SVGIG (reference sequence). CDR3 coding DNA: TGTTCCGGGACACAGAATCCCTACAATGAGCAGTTCTTC. Encoded protein: CSGTQNPYNEQFF.

This chain connects TRBV4-2 to TRBJ1-6, with a possible D match to TRBD1 (6 bases). The germline V gene encodes CDR1 LGHNA and CDR2 YNFKEQ. This CDR3 is built from 17 residues. Trimming left V 4 bases short and J 7 bases short, with 20 bases between. The CDR3 loop reads CASSLRGGGGDNSPLHF. In DNA form, the CDR3 reads TGTGCCAGCAGCCTAAGGGGGGGAGGGGGGGACAATTCACCCCTCCACTTT.

This clone came up a few times. The V call is TRBV5-4, the J call TRBJ1-2; D unclear. Germline V gene sequence: CDR1 SGHNT, CDR2 YYREEE (reference sequence). The CDR3 length is 13 residues. V was shortened by 0 bases and J by 3 bases, with 6 bases between the two germline ends. This chain's CDR3 is CASSLGVDYGYTF. The CDR3 DNA reads TGTGCCAGCAGCTTGGGCGTCGACTATGGCTACACCTTC. Supplemented by reference TRBV5-4 and TRBJ1-2, the full variable domain reads ETGVTQSPTHLIKTRGQQVTLRCSSQSGHNTVSWYQQALGQGPQFIFQYYREEENGRGNFPPRFSGLQFPNYSSELNVNALELDDSALYLCASSLGVDYGYTFGSGTRLTVV.

The genes are TRBV4-1 and TRBJ1-5, with D possibly matching TRBD1 (5 bases). The CDR3 has 14 residues. Germline lookup yields CDR1 MGHRA and CDR2 YSYEKL. V was trimmed by 1 base and J by 6 bases, leaving 10 bases between them. CDR3 sequence: CASSQGQRIQPQHF. In DNA, the CDR3 is TGCGCCAGCAGCCAAGGACAGCGTATTCAGCCCCAGCATTTT.